This T cell receptor (beta chain) was profiled in a study of human T cells and chemical hapten exposure. Study-wide background: Across its roughly 22 weeks, the study gave patients weekly diphenylcyclopropenone doses to the scalp.

Germline V gene sequence: CDR1 SGHNT, CDR2 YYREEE (reference sequence). Trimming took off 4 bases at V and 2 bases at J, with 13 bases between the two ends. The CDR3 has 14 residues. Via MiXCR, TCRdb re-called the RACE reads, giving one row per CDR3 protein. The sample contains around 250,000 distinct CDR3 sequences, around 9.3% of which appear only once. The time point is: pre-sensitization, week 0. The sample's treatment: therapeutic diphenylcyclopropenone sensitization with weekly scalp DPC. Whole blood that had not been fractionated was the source of extracted total RNA. Specimen: whole blood, collected in connection with sensitization to the hapten diphenylcyclopropenone (DPC). The origin of this receptor is a middle-aged woman with alopecia areata. Some clones in this sample may be carry-over from other donors' samples. This chain uses TRBV5-4 with TRBJ2-7, with D perhaps matching TRBD1 or TRBD2 (5 bases each). CDR3 in amino acids: CASSNRDGAYEQYF. CDR3 sequence (DNA): TGTGCCAGCAGCAACCGGGACGGAGCCTACGAGCAGTACTTC. The full variable domain, its missing parts supplied by reference TRBV5-4 and TRBJ2-7, is ETGVTQSPTHLIKTRGQQVTLRCSSQSGHNTVSWYQQALGQGPQFIFQYYREEENGRGNFPPRFSGLQFPNYSSELNVNALELDDSALYLCASSNRDGAYEQYFGPGTRLTVT.